These T cell receptor beta chains were read from a single sample in a study of cytomegalovirus exposure and HLA in healthy donors. Assay: immunoSEQ multiplex PCR; the TCRdb copy retains only in-frame clones and omits some. The repertoire holds 120,000 or so clones, 88% seen once, with over 1.1% in the top ten. Sequenced: PBMCs. Source of these receptors: a woman between 25 and 40 years old in good health and CMV-seropositive. Each CDR3 is given without its conserved first and last residue. Expanded clones are given a class, and other clones once, few, many or no size at all.

j_call clone_size cdr3_length v_call cdr3_aa
TRBJ2-2 . 14 TRBV7-3 ASSFTGLDKTGELF
TRBJ1-4 . 16 TRBV7-9 ASSQSGTGLVGKEKLF
TRBJ2-1 . 17 TRBV10-2 ASSEGTGFHFWLNNEQF
TRBJ2-1 once 14 TRBV19 ANRDRPDRRADEQF
TRBJ2-7 . 12 TRBV6-1 ASSKTGDSYEQY
TRBJ1-2 . 12 TRBV6-6 ASTQTRGRGGYT
TRBJ2-3 . 11 TRBV28 ASSLRSADTQY
TRBJ2-2 . 18 TRBV15 ATSRDLWTSGRENTGELF
TRBJ2-7 . 11 TRBV2 ASKDRHSYEQY
TRBJ2-1 . 11 TRBV29-1 SVLSGSYNEQF
TRBJ1-2 . 13 TRBV7-9 ASSLSGYTNYGYT
TRBJ1-5 once 13 TRBV28 ASSLGDQGSQPQH
TRBJ1-6 . 12 TRBV2 ASSGDRYNSPLH
TRBJ1-2 . 9 TRBV28 ASAGNYGYT
TRBJ2-3 once 11 TRBV18 ASSRGPPDTQY
TRBJ2-7 once 11 TRBV19 ASKAGASYEQY
TRBJ1-4 . 13 TRBV4-1 ASSQGPRAVEKLF
TRBJ1-2 . 12 TRBV5-1 ASSPRDTLYGYT
TRBJ2-1 . 12 TRBV29-1 SVAGQGRYNEQF
TRBJ2-1 . 8 TRBV20-1 SAWTAEQF
TRBJ2-7 . 12 TRBV27 ASSPQGKPYEQY
TRBJ2-3 . 14 TRBV28 ASSLVSGGAPDTQY
TRBJ2-3 . 12 TRBV5-1 ASSPTSGTDTQY
TRBJ1-1 . 13 TRBV18 ASSLAGQSNTEAF
TRBJ1-6 few 11 TRBV30 AWSAGGNSPLH
TRBJ2-7 . 11 TRBV29-1 SVGRGSGHEQY
TRBJ2-3 . 11 TRBV6-6 ASTRVSTDTQY
TRBJ2-1 once 13 TRBV7-2 ASSSTPGTGDEQF
TRBJ2-7 . 12 TRBV1 TSSQDRTDSEQY
TRBJ1-5 once 12 TRBV30 AWSRTGGDQPQH
TRBJ1-2 . 12 TRBV4-3 ASSQDRRQVGYT
TRBJ2-7 . 13 TRBV4-1 ASSDQGQPLYEQY
TRBJ1-2 few 11 TRBV2 ASSERDSDGYT
TRBJ1-5 . 15 TRBV19 ASSIDLGTGWNQPQH
TRBJ1-1 few 12 TRBV5-6 ASSRTGSNTEAF
TRBJ2-7 . 17 TRBV4-3 ASSPYYYPGQPVPYEQY
TRBJ1-4 . 11 TRBV2 ASSEESRGKLF
TRBJ2-2 . 12 TRBV7-2 ASSLGGGARELF
TRBJ2-1 . 14 TRBV11-2 ASSVGTSGSNNEQF
TRBJ2-7 once 11 TRBV6-5 ASSPRHLYEQY
TRBJ2-7 . 13 TRBV2 ASSENDGEGYEQY
TRBJ2-4 . 19 TRBV4-1 ASSPIDLTSGRVTAKNIQY
TRBJ2-1 . 16 TRBV7-9 ASSLSGRGLAGNNEQF
TRBJ2-2 once 12 TRBV5-1 ASAGTGNTGELF
TRBJ2-3 . 14 TRBV5-6 ASSFISASGADTQY
TRBJ1-4 . 12 TRBV28 ASSLATAQGQLF
TRBJ1-5 . 14 TRBV7-3 ASRFDRGGSNQPQH
TRBJ1-4 . 11 TRBV28 ASSPGGEEKLF
TRBJ2-1 . 13 TRBV30 AWSVSGGVFNEQF
TRBJ2-5 . 10 TRBV19 ASSPGGETQY
TRBJ1-6 . 12 TRBV30 AWSGPGVDSPLH
TRBJ2-5 . 13 TRBV5-6 ASSYGTGGQKTQY
TRBJ1-5 . 11 TRBV7-9 ASSLSHNQPQH
TRBJ2-5 . 13 TRBV4-2 ASSQTNFGGSSQY
TRBJ2-1 . 12 TRBV7-6 ASQKASGYNEQF
TRBJ1-5 . 11 TRBV19 ASSTGRGQPQH
TRBJ1-1 once 12 TRBV28 ASSLGTGNTEAF
TRBJ1-6 . 13 TRBV19 ASSIGGLENSPLH
TRBJ2-5 once 10 TRBV13 ASSREGETQY